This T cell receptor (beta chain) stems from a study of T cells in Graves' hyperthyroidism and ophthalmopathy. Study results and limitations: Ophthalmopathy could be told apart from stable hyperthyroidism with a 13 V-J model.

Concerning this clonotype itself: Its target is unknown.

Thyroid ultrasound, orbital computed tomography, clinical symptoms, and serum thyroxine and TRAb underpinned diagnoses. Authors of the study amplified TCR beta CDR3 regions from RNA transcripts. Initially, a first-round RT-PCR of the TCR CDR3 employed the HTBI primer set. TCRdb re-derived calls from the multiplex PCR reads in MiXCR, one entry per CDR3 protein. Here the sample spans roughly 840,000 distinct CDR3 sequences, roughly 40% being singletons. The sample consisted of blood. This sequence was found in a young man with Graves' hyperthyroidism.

CDR3 sequence (DNA): TGCGCCAGCAGCTTGAGGCCCCAGGGAGATAGAGGCAATCAGCCCCAGCATTTT. Its translation: CASSLRPQGDRGNQPQHF. V usage is TRBV5-1 and J usage is TRBJ1-5; possibly TRBD1 for D (5 bases). V lost 1 base and J lost 2, with 19 bases in between. CDR3 length equals 18 residues. Per the germline V gene, CDR1 is SGHRS and CDR2 is YFSETQ. The whole variable domain, remainder taken from reference TRBV5-1 and TRBJ1-5, is KAGVTQTPRYLIKTRGQQVTLSCSPISGHRSVSWYQQTPGQGLQFLFEYFSETQRNKGNFPGRFSGRQFSNSRSEMNVSTLELGDSALYLCASSLRPQGDRGNQPQHFGDGTRLSIL.